The rows below give T cell receptor beta chains drawn from one sample of a study of blood T cell repertoires in COVID-19. Assay used: immunoSEQ multiplex PCR; TCRdb lists only in-frame clones, some missing. The sample includes about 310,000 clones, 90% of them seen just once. Sequenced material: peripheral blood. The source is a woman aged 40 to 50 with COVID-19, enrolled during active disease. The CDR3 runs from the conserved cysteine through the conserved F or W. A D gene is named only where the DNA matches it firmly. Part of the rows lack a size; the others show once, few, many or a class for expanded clones.

>TRBJ1-4|13|.|.|TRBV27
CASSLLSQEKLFF
TGTGCCAGCAGTTTACTTTCACAGGAAAAACTGTTTTTT
>TRBJ1-1|16|.|TRBD1|TRBV4-1
CASSQGTGQINTEAFF
TGCGCCAGCAGCCAAGGTACGGGACAGATAAACACTGAAGCTTTCTTT
>TRBJ2-5|11|.|.|TRBV6-1
CASSERETQYF
TGTGCCAGCAGTGAACGAGAGACCCAGTACTTC
>TRBJ2-7|15|.|.|TRBV28
CASSLSSAGNYEQYF
TGTGCCAGCAGTTTATCGTCTGCCGGTAACTACGAGCAGTACTTC
>TRBJ1-1|16|.|.|TRBV27
CASSPVGDVSGTEAFF
TGTGCCAGCAGTCCGGTGGGAGACGTTTCGGGCACTGAAGCTTTCTTT
>TRBJ1-1|12|.|.|TRBV9
CASSVVGSEAFF
TGTGCCAGCAGCGTAGTCGGTTCCGAAGCTTTCTTT
>TRBJ1-1|15|.|TRBD1|TRBV30
CAWSARGLLNTEAFF
TGTGCCTGGAGTGCCAGGGGGCTGCTGAACACTGAAGCTTTCTTT
>TRBJ2-2|13|.|.|TRBV27
CASSLGGTGELFF
TGTGCCAGCAGTTTAGGAGGGACCGGGGAGCTGTTTTTT
>TRBJ1-1|17|few|.|TRBV28
CASSLWSTGQMNTEAFF
TGTGCCAGCAGTTTATGGTCGACAGGTCAAATGAACACTGAAGCTTTCTTT
>TRBJ2-5|14|.|.|TRBV1
CTSSPLTGGETQYF
TGCACCAGCAGCCCTTTGACAGGGGGGGAGACCCAGTACTTC
>TRBJ2-3|15|.|.|TRBV9
CASSVGGGDTDTQYF
TGTGCCAGCAGCGTAGGCGGCGGGGACACAGATACGCAGTATTTT
>TRBJ2-7|16|.|TRBD1|TRBV7-9
CASSLTFGTENYEQYF
TGTGCCAGCAGCTTAACCTTTGGGACAGAGAATTACGAGCAGTACTTC
>TRBJ2-7|15|.|TRBD1|TRBV11-3
CASSLATGAPYEQYF
TGTGCCAGCAGCTTAGCGACAGGGGCCCCCTACGAGCAGTACTTC